A single sample gave rise to the 8 T cell receptor beta chains below, sequenced in a study of regulatory T cells in long-lasting Graves disease. Investigators prepared the TCR beta libraries by applying iRepertoire HTBI primers and Arm-PCR of CDR3 regions. TCRdb itself ran the multiplex PCR reads through MiXCR, one entry per CDR3 protein. The sample has under 350,000 distinct CDR3 sequences; 20% to 25% are singletons. Described time point: persistent/refractory GD, antithyroid drugs over 5 years with positive TRAb. PBMCs were the source of the RNA used for TCR sequencing. The sequencing used peripheral blood mononuclear cells (PBMCs), collected when the disease was refractory, from a patient treated with antithyroid drugs. These TCRs come from a female donor with Graves disease.

This clonotype has ten or more counts. For the CDR3, the DNA is TGTGCCAGCAGCTTATCGGGACAGATCGAGCAGTACTTC. Its translation is CASSLSGQIEQYF. The V and J genes are TRBV7-2 and TRBJ2-7; 7 bases fit TRBD1. Trimming cost V 2 bases and J 6 bases; bases outside gene matches: 4. The CDR3 is 13 residues long. Germline V lookup: CDR1 SGHTA, CDR2 FQGNSA.

This clonotype has a handful of counts. The CDR3, as DNA: TGTGCCTGGAGTGAATTCGGACAGGCCTATGGCTACACCTTC. Translation: CAWSEFGQAYGYTF. The genes are TRBV30 and TRBJ1-2, with 7 nucleotides matching TRBD1. This CDR3 region has 14 residues. V was pared by 1 base and J by 4 bases, with 6 bases of the junction left unmatched. The germline V gene has CDR1 GTSNPN and CDR2 SVGIG (reference sequence).

This clonotype was recorded at least ten times. The CDR3 reads CASSFQGGDEKLFF. The CDR3 DNA reads TGTGCCAGCAGCTTCCAAGGGGGGGATGAAAAACTGTTTTTT. The chain recombines TRBV7-6 with TRBJ1-4, with D possibly matching TRBD1 (6 bases). Trimming removed 3 bases from V and 6 bases from J, with 11 bases in between. The CDR3 is 14 amino acids. CDR1 is SGHVS, CDR2 FNYEAQ, per germline.

This clonotype has a handful of counts. The chain has TRBV12-3 or TRBV12-4 and TRBJ2-2, with D possibly TRBD2 on 6 matching bases. The ends were cut back, 7 bases at V and 5 bases at J, with 14 bases in the middle. The CDR3 totals 14 residues. The CDR3 DNA reads TGTGCCAGCACTCGACTAGGAAGGACCGGGGAGCTGTTTTTT. It is translated as CASTRLGRTGELFF.

The rearrangement uses TRBV28 and TRBJ1-2, with 7 bases matching TRBD1. The CDR3 loop spans 15 amino acids. The germline V gene encodes CDR1 MDHEN and CDR2 SYDVKM. V dropped 4 bases and J dropped 7; count of bases not matched to a gene: 12. CDR3: CASSSQRQGSGGYTF. For the CDR3, the DNA is TGTGCCAGCAGTTCTCAACGACAGGGTTCGGGTGGCTACACCTTC.

For this clonotype: A read error may account for a junction end that differs from germline. This sequence joins TRBV7-7 and TRBJ2-5; the match to TRBD1 covers 7 bases. The germline V gene has CDR1 SSHAT and CDR2 FNYEAQ (reference sequence). The CDR3 contains 16 residues. CDR3 DNA sequence: TGTGCTAGCAGTCTTAGACGGCAGGGGGTAGGAGAGACCCAGTACTTC. This translates into CASSLRRQGVGETQYF.

This clonotype was picked up a small number of times. J is TRBJ2-1 and V is TRBV11-2, with 13 positions matching TRBD2. The CDR3 is made up of 17 amino acids. J lost 4 bases, V lost 1 base, and 4 bases had no gene match. Germline V gene lookup returns CDR1 SGHAT and CDR2 FQNNGV. CDR3 coding DNA: TGTGCCAGCAGCTTAGGGACTAGCGGGAGTAGATACAATGAGCAGTTCTTC. Protein sequence: CASSLGTSGSRYNEQFF.

The chain employs TRBV7-9 and TRBJ2-4, with TRBD1 matching 8 bases. V lost 4 bases to trimming and J lost 3 bases; unmatched junction nucleotides: 8. The CDR3 loop spans 16 amino acids. Germline V gives CDR1 SEHNR, CDR2 FQNEAQ (reference sequence). For the CDR3, the DNA is TGTGCCAGCAGCTCGACAGGGGCACCATACAAAAACATTCAGTACTTC. It encodes CASSSTGAPYKNIQYF.